This record covers a single TCR beta chain. This CDR3 region has 13 residues. Trimming took 7 bases from V and 1 from J; bases not matched to a gene: 3. Germline-derived CDR1 and CDR2 are SGHRS and YFSETQ. This entry belongs to a study of early T cells in non-severe SARS-CoV-2 infection. Unique molecular identifiers (one per individual cDNA molecule) were attached. TCRdb itself ran the 5' RACE reads through MiXCR, one entry per CDR3 protein. The sample consists of some 49,000 distinct CDR3 sequences, roughly 4.5% of them appearing once. Input material: whole blood. The TCR was taken from an adult who was a healthcare worker with PCR-confirmed SARS-CoV-2 infection or an uninfected control (not recorded which). V and J are TRBV5-1 and TRBJ2-5; 8 positions agree with TRBD2. CDR3 region: CASSREVQETQYF. Here the CDR3 DNA reads TGCGCCAGCTCGCGGGAGGTCCAAGAGACCCAGTACTTC.